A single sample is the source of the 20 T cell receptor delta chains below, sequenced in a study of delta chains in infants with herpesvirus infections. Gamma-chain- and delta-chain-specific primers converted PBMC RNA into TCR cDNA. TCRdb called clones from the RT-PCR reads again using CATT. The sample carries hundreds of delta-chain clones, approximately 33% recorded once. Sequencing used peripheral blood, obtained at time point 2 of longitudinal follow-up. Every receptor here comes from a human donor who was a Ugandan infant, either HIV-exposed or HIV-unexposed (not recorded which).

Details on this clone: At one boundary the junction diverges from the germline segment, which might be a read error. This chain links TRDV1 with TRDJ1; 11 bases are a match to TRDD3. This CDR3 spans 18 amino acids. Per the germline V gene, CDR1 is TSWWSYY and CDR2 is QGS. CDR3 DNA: TGTGCTCCTGGGGTTTCCCCTTCTCGCTGGGGGATACCGGAGGAACGCATCTTT. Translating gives CAPGVSPSRWGIPEERIF.

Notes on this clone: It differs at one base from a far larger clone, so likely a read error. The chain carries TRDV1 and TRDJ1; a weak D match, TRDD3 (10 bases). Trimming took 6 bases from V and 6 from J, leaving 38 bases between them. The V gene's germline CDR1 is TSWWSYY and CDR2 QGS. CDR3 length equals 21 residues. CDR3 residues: CALGERPSYVWGISWANKLIF. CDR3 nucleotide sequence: TGTGCTCTTGGAGAGAGGCCTTCCTACGTCTGGGGGATATCCTGGGCCAATAAACTCATCTTT.

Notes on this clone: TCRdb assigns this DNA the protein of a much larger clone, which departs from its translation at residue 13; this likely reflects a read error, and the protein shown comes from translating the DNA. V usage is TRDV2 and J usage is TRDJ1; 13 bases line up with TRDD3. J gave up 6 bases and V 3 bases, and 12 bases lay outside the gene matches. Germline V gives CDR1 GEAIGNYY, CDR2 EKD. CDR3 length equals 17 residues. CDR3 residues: CACDSRTGGYGSNKLIF. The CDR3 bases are TGTGCCTGTGACTCCCGTACTGGGGGATACGGGTCCAATAAACTCATCTTT.

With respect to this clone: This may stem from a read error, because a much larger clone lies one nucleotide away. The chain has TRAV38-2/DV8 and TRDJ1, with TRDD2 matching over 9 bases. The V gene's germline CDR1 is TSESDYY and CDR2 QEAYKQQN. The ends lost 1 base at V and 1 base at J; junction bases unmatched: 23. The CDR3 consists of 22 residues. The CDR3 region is CAYRSPSFLRYRGLSPTDKLIF. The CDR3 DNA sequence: TGTGCTTATAGGAGCCCTTCCTTCCTACGGTACCGGGGGTTATCCCCCACCGATAAACTCATCTTT.

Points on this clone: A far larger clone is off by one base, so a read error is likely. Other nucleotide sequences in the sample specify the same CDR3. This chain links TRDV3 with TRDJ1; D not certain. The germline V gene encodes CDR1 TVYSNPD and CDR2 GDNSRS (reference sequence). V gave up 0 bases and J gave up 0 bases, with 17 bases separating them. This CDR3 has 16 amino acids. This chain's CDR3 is CAFSYKFGYHTDKLIF. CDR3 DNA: TGTGCCTTTAGTTATAAATTCGGCTACCACACCGATAAACTCATCTTT.

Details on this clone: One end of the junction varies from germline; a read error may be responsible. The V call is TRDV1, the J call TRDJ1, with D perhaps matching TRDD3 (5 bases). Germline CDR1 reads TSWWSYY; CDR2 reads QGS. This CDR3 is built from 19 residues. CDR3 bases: TGTGCTCTTGGGGAAGGACCCCCCCTGATACTGGCTCACACCGATAAACACATCTTT. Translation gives CALGEGPPLILAHTDKHIF.

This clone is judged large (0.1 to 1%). The chain's CDR3 is CACDRSGGPLYTDKLIF. For the CDR3, the DNA is TGTGCCTGTGACAGAAGCGGGGGACCTCTTTACACCGATAAACTCATCTTT. The chain employs TRDV2 and TRDJ1, with a weak D call TRDD3 (6 bases). The CDR3 is made up of 17 amino acids. V gave up 2 bases and J gave up 0 bases, with 18 bases separating them. Germline assignment: CDR1 GEAIGNYY and CDR2 EKD.

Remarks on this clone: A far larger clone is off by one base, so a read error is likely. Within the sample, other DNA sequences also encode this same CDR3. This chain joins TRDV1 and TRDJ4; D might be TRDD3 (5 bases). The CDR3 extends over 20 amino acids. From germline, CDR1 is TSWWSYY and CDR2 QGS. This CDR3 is CALGEIALPGLLLWGRPLIF. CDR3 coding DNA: TGTGCTCTTGGGGAAATCGCCCTCCCAGGATTGCTACTGTGGGGCAGACCACTGATCTTT.

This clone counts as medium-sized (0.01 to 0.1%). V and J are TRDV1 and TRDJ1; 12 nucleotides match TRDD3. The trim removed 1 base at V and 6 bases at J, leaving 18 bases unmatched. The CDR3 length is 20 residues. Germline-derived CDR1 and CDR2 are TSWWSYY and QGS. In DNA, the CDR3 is TGTGCTCTTGGGGAACAGGCGGTCCTACGTTATACTGGGGGATACCATAAACTCATCTTT. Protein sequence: CALGEQAVLRYTGGYHKLIF.

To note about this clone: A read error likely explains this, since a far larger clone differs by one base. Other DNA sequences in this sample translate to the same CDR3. This chain's CDR3 is CALGEPAPLLRYWGMYHTDKLIF. CDR3 DNA: TGTGCTCTTGGGGAACCCGCACCACTCCTTCGGTACTGGGGGATGTACCACACCGATAAACTCATCTTT. This chain links TRDV1 with TRDJ1, with TRDD3 identical over 10 bases. There are 23 residues in the CDR3. Germline V gene sequence: CDR1 TSWWSYY, CDR2 QGS. The V gene end was trimmed by 1 base and the J gene end by 0 bases; junction bases not matched to a gene: 23.

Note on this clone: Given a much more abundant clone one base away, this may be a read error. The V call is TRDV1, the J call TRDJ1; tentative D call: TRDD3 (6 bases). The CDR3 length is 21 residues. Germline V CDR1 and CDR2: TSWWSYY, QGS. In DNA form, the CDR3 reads TGTGCTCTTGGGAAACTCTTAAGATGGTGGTTCCTTCTGGGGTACACCGATAAACTCATCTTT. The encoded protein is CALGKLLRWWFLLGYTDKLIF.

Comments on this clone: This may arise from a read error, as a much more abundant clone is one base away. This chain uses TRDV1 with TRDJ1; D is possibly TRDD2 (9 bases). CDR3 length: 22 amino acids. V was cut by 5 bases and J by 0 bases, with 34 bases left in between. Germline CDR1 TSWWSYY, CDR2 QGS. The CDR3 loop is CALGSPSYDTGGPGPYTDKLIF. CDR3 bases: TGTGCTCTTGGGTCTCCTTCCTACGATACTGGGGGCCCCGGACCGTACACCGATAAACTCATCTTT.

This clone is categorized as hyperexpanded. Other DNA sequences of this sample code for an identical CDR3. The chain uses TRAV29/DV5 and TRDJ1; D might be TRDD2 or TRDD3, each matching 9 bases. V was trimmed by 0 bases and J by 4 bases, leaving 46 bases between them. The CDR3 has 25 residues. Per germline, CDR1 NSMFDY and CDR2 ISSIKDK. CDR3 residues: CAASVGLPTLRGREWYWGTGDKLIF. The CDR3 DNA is TGTGCAGCAAGCGTAGGCCTTCCTACGTTGAGAGGGAGAGAGTGGTACTGGGGGACTGGCGATAAACTCATCTTT. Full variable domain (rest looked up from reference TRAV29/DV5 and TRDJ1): DQQVKQNSPSLSVQEGRISILNCDYTNSMFDYFLWYKKYPAEGPTFLISISSIKDKNEDGRFTVFLNKSAKHLSLHIVPSQPGDSAVYFCAASVGLPTLRGREWYWGTGDKLIFGKGTRVTVEP.

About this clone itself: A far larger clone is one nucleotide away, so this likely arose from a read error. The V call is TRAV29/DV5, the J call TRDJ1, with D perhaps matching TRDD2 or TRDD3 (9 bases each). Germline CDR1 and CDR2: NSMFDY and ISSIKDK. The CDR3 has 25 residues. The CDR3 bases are TGTGCAGCAAGCGTAGGCCTTCCTACGTTGAGAGGGAGAGAGTGGTACTGGGGGACTGGCGATGAACTCATCTTT. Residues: CAASVGLPTLRGREWYWGTGDELIF. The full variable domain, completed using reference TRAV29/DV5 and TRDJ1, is DQQVKQNSPSLSVQEGRISILNCDYTNSMFDYFLWYKKYPAEGPTFLISISSIKDKNEDGRFTVFLNKSAKHLSLHIVPSQPGDSAVYFCAASVGLPTLRGREWYWGTGDELIFGKGTRVTVEP.

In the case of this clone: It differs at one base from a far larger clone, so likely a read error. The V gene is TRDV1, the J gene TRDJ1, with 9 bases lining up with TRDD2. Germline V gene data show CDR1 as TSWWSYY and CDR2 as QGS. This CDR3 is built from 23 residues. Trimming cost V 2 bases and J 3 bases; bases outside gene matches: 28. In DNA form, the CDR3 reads TGTGCTCTTGGGGAAGAACCCCCTTCCTACATCTGGGGGTTCACTTCCACGGCCGATAAACTCATCTTT. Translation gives CALGEEPPSYIWGFTSTADKLIF.

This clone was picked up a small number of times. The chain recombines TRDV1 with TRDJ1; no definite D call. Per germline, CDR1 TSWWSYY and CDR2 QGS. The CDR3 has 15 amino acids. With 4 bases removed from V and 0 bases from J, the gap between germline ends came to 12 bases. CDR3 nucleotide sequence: TGTGCTCTTGGGGTCCGGAGGGCCTACACCGATAAACTCATCTTT. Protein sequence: CALGVRRAYTDKLIF.

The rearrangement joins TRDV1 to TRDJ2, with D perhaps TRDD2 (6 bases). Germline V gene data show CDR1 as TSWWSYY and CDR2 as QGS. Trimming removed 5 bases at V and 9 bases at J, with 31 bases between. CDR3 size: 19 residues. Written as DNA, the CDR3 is TGTGCTCTTGGGCACCCCTCTCCTACGCTTACCTGGTCCTTTCCACAACTCTTCTTT. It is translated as CALGHPSPTLTWSFPQLFF.

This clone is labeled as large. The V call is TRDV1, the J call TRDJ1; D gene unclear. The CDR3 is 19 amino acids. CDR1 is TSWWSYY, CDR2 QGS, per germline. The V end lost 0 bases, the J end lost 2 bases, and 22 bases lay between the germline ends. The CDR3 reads CALGELPEYLAERTDKLIF. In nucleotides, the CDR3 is TGTGCTCTTGGGGAACTACCCGAATACCTGGCGGAGCGTACCGATAAACTCATCTTT.

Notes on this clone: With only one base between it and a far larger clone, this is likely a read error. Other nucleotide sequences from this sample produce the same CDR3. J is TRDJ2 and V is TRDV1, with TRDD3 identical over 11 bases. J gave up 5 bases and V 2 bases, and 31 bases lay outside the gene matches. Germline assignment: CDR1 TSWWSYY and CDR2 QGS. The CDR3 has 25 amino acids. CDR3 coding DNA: TGTGCTCTTGGGGAATCCCTCCTAGTAGTCCTACGGGTTGGGGGATACGGCCTTTTAACAGCACAACTCTTCTTT. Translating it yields CALGESLLVVLRVGGYGLLTAQLFF.

Written as DNA, the CDR3 is TGTGCTCTTGGGGAAGATCTCGGTTACTGGGGGACCTACACCGATAAACTCATCTTT. Translating gives CALGEDLGYWGTYTDKLIF. The chain has TRDV1 and TRDJ1; 9 bases are a match to TRDD3. Germline V gene sequence: CDR1 TSWWSYY, CDR2 QGS. V gave up 2 bases and J gave up 0 bases; unmatched junction bases: 13. The length of the CDR3 is 19 residues.